This T cell receptor (beta chain) emerged from a study of T-cell memory formation after mild COVID-19. Study outcomes and limitations: Still unconfirmed is whether the second-wave clones peaking on day 37 recognized SARS-CoV-2.

TCRdb analysed the 5' RACE reads with MiXCR anew, one entry per CDR3 protein. In the table there are approximately 60,000 distinct CDR3 sequences, less than 9.5% of which are singletons. A few counts support this clonotype. Its antigen remains unknown. Relative to the germline gene, one junction end is altered; a read error may explain this. The clonotype originates from a man between 18 and 35 years old who had mild COVID-19 (a few samples of this study predate the infection). Cell type and time point are not known. Sequenced sample: PBMCs or a T cell subset sorted from them (not recorded which).

CDR3 sequence: CSAVLGGTKRNGFTF. The CDR3 nucleotides are TGCAGTGCTGTTTTAGGGGGAACAAAACGGAATGGCTTCACCTTC. The chain carries TRBV20-1 and TRBJ1-2; possibly TRBD1 for D (6 bases). Germline V gene data show CDR1 as DFQATT and CDR2 as SNEGSKA (reference sequence). The CDR3 spans 15 residues.